This TCR beta chain appears in the sequencing data of a study of Graves' ophthalmopathy and Graves' hyperthyroidism. Amplifying from RNA transcripts, the study obtained TCR beta CDR3 regions. In the first round, RT-PCR was carried out with HTBI primers, and a multiplex PCR formed the second round. TCRdb itself ran the multiplex PCR reads through MiXCR, one entry per CDR3 protein. The data hold some 25,000 distinct CDR3 sequences, with almost 50% observed a single time. Germline lookup yields CDR1 GTSNPN and CDR2 SVGIG (reference sequence). CDR3 length: 13 residues. Trimming stripped 2 bases from V and 0 bases from J, with 7 bases between. This clonotype was found many times.

The sample was peripheral blood. The sequence was obtained from an adult woman with stable Graves' hyperthyroidism. V is TRBV30 and J is TRBJ1-1; D uncertain. In DNA form, the CDR3 reads TGTGCCTGGAGTCAGGTGATGAACACTGAAGCTTTCTTT. As protein: CAWSQVMNTEAFF.